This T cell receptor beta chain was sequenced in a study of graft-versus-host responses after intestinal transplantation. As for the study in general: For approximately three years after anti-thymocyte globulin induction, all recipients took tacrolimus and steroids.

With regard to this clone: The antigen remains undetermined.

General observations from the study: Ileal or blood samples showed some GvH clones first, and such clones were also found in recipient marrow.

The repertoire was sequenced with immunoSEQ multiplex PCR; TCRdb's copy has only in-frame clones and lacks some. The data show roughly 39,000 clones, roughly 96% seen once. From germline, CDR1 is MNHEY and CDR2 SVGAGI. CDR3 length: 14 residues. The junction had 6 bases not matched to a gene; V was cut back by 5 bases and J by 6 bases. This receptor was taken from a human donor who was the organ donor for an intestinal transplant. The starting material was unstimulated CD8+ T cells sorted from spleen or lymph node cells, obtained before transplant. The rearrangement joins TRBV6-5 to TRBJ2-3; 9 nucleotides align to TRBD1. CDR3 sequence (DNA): TGTGCCAGCAGTGCGGGACAGGGAAAGGATACGCAGTATTTT. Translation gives CASSAGQGKDTQYF.